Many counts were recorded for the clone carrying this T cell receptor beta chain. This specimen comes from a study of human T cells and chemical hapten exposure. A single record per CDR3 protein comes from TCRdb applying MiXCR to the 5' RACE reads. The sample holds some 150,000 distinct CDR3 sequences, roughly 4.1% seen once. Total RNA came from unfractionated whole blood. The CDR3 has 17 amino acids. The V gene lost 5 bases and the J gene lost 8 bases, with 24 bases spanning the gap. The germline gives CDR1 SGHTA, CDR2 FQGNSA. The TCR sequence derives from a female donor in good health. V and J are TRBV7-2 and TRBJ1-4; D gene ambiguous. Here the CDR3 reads CASSADGGRIRGEKLFF. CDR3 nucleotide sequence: TGTGCCAGCAGCGCTGACGGTGGCCGTATCCGTGGAGAAAAACTGTTTTTT.